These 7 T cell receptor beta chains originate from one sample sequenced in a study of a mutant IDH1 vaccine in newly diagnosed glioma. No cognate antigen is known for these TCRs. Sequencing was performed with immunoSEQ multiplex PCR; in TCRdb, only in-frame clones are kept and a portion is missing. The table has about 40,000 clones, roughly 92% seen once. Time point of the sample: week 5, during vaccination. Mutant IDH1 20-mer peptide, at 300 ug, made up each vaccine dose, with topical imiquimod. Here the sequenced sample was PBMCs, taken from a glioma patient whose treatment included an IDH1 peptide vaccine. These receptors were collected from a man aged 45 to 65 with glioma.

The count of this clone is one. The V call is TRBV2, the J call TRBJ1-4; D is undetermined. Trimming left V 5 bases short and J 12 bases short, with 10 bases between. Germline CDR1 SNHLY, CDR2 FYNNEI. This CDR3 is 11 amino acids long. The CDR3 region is CASSYTAQLFF. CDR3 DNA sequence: TGTGCCAGCAGTTACACGGCCCAACTGTTTTTT.

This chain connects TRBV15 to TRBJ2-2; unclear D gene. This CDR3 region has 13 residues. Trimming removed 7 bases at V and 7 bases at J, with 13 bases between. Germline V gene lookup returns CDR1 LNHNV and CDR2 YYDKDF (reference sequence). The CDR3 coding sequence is TGTGCCACCACGCTTAGCTCCGGCGGGGAGCTGTTTTTT. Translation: CATTLSSGGELFF.

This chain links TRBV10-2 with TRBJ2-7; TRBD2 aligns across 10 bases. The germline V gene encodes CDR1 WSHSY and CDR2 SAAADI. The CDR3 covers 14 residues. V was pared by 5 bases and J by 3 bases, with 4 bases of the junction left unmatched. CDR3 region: CASSLAGDHYEQYF. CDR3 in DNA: TGCGCCAGCAGTCTAGCGGGGGACCACTACGAGCAGTACTTC.

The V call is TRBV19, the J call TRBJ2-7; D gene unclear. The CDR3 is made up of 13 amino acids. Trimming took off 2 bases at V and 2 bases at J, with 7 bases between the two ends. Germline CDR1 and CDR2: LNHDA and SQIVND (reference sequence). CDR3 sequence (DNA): TGTGCCAGTAGTATAAGTCAGGCCTACGAGCAGTACTTC. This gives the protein CASSISQAYEQYF. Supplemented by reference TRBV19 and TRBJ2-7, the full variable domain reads DGGITQSPKYLFRKEGQNVTLSCEQNLNHDAMYWYRQDPGQGLRLIYYSQIVNDFQKGDIAEGYSVSREKKESFPLTVTSAQKNPTAFYLCASSISQAYEQYFGPGTRLTVT.

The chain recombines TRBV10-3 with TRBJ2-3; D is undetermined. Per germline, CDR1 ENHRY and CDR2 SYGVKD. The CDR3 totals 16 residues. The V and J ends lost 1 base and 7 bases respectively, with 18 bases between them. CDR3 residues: CAISEFVAASPNTQYF. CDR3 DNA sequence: TGTGCCATCAGTGAGTTTGTGGCGGCTTCTCCGAATACGCAGTATTTT.

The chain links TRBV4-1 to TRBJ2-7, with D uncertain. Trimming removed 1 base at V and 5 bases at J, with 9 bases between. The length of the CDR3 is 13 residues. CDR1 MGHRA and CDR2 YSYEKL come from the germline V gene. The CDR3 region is CASSQVNADEQYF. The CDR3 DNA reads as TGCGCCAGCAGCCAAGTGAATGCGGACGAGCAGTACTTC.

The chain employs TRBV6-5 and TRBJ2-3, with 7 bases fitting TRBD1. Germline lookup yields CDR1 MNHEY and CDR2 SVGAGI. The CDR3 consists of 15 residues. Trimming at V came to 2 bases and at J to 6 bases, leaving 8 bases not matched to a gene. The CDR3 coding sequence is TGTGCCAGCAGTTACAGGGGCAGGGGGATCGATACGCAGTATTTT. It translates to CASSYRGRGIDTQYF.